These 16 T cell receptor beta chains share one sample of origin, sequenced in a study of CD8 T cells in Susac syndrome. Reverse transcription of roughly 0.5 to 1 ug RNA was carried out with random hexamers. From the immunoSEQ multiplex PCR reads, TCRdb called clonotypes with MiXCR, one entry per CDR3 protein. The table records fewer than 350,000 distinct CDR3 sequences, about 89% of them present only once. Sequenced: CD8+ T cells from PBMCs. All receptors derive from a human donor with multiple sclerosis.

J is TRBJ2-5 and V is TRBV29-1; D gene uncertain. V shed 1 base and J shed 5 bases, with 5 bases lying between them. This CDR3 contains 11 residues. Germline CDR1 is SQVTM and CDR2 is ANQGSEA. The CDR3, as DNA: TGCAGCGTTGAAGTGGTGGAGACCCAGTACTTC. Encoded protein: CSVEVVETQYF.

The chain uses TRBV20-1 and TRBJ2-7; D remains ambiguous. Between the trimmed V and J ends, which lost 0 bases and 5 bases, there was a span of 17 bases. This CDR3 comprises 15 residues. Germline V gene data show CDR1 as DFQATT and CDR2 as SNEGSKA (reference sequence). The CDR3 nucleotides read TGCAGTGCTAGAGATCTAGGTGGCCTTCTGCACGAGCAGTACTTC. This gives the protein CSARDLGGLLHEQYF.

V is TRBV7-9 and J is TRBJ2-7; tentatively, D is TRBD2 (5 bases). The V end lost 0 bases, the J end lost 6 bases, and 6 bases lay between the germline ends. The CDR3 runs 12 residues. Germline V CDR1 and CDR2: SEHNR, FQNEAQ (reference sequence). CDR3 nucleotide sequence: TGTGCCAGCAGCTTAGCTGCGGGCGAGCAGTACTTC. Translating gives CASSLAAGEQYF.

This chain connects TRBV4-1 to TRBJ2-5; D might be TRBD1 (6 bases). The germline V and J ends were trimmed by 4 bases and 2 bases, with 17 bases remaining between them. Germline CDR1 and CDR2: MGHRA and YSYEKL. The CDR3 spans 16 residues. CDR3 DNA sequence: TGCGCCAGCAGCCCGGGACACCCCCCGGGTCAAGAGACCCAGTACTTC. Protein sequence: CASSPGHPPGQETQYF.

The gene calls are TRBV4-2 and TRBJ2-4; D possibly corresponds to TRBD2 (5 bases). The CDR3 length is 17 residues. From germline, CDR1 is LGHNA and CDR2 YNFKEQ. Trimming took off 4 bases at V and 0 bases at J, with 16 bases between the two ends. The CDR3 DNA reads TGTGCCAGCAGCCGTATGGAGCGGTCTGAAGCCAAAAACATTCAGTACTTC. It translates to CASSRMERSEAKNIQYF.

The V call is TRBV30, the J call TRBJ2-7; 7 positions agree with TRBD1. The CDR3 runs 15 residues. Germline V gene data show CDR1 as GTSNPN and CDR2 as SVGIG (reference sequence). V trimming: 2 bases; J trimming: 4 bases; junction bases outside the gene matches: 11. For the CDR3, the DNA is TGTGCCTGGAGTCTCCCGACAGGGAACCAATACGAGCAGTACTTC. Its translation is CAWSLPTGNQYEQYF.

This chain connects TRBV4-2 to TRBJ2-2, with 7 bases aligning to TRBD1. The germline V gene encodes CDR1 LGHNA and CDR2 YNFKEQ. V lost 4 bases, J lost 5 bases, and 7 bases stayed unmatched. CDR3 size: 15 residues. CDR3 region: CASSPGQEPTGELFF. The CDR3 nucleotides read TGTGCCAGCAGCCCCGGACAGGAGCCAACCGGGGAGCTGTTTTTT.

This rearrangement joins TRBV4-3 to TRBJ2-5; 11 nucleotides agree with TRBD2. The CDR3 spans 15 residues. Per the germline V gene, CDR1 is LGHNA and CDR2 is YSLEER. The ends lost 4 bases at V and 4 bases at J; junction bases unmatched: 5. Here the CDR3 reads CASSRRLAGSETQYF. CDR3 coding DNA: TGCGCCAGCAGCCGACGACTAGCGGGATCAGAGACCCAGTACTTC.

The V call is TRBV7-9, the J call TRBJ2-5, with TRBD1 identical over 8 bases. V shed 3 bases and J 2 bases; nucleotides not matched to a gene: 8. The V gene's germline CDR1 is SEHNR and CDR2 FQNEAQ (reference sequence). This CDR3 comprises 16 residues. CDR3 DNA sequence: TGTGCCAGCAGCTTTATGGGGACAGGACTTCAAGAGACCCAGTACTTC. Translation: CASSFMGTGLQETQYF.

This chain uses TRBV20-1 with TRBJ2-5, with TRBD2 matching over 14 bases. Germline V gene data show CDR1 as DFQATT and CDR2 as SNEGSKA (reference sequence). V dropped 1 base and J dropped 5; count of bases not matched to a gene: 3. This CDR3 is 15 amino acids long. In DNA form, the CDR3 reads TGCAGTGCTAGAGGGACTAGCGGGGGGAGCGAGACCCAGTACTTC. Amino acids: CSARGTSGGSETQYF.

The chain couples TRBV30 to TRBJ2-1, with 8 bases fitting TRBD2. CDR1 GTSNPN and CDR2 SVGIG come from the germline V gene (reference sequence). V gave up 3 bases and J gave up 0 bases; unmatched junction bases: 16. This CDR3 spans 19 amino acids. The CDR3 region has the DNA TGTGCCTGGAGCGGGGGCGATTATAGCGGGGACCACTCCTACAATGAGCAGTTCTTC. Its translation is CAWSGGDYSGDHSYNEQFF. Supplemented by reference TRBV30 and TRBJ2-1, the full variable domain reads SQTIHQWPATLVQPVGSPLSLECTVEGTSNPNLYWYRQAAGRGLQLLFYSVGIGQISSEVPQNLSASRPQDRQFILSSKKLLLSDSGFYLCAWSGGDYSGDHSYNEQFFGPGTRLTVL.

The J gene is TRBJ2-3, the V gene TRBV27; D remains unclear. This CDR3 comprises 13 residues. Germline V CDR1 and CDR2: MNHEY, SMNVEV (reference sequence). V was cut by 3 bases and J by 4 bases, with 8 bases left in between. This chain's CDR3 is CASSFVVSDTQYF. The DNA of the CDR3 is TGTGCCAGCAGTTTCGTGGTTTCAGATACGCAGTATTTT.

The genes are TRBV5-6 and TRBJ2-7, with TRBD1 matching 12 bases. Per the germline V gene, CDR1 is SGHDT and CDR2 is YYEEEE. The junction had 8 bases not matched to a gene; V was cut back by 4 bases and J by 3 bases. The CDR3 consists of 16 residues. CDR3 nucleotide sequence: TGTGCCAGCAGCCTTTGGAGGGACAGGGGGCTCTACGAGCAGTACTTC. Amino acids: CASSLWRDRGLYEQYF.

CDR3 amino acids: CASSWSGTGDPPGANVLTF. CDR3 DNA: TGTGCCAGCAGCTGGTCCGGGACAGGGGACCCCCCTGGGGCCAACGTCCTGACTTTC. The chain is built from TRBV6-1 and TRBJ2-6; TRBD1 agrees at 10 bases. Unmatched junction bases numbered 13, after V lost 6 bases and J lost 2 bases. CDR3 size: 19 residues. Germline values: CDR1 MNHNS, CDR2 SASEGT.

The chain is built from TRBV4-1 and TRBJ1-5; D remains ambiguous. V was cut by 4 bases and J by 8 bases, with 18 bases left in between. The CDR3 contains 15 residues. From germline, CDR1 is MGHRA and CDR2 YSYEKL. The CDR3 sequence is CASSPPGSLGEPQHF. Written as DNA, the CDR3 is TGCGCCAGCAGCCCACCCGGCAGTCTCGGCGAGCCCCAGCATTTT.

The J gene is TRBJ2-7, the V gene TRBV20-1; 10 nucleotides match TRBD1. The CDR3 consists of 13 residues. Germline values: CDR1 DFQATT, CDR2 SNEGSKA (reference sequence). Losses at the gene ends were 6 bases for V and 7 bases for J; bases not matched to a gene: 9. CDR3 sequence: CSARDRGFGEQYF. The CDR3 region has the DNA TGCAGTGCACGGGACAGGGGTTTTGGGGAGCAGTACTTC.